The 27 T cell receptor beta chains given below trace back to one sample, sequenced in a study of tumor-infiltrating lymphocytes in primary liver carcinoma. Investigators took RNA and DNA out together from 20-30 mg of unsorted bulk tissue. From around 530 ng of total RNA, TCR beta-specific cDNA was reverse-transcribed using a constant-region primer. ARM-PCR was slightly modified, and three nested multiplex PCR rounds with it gave rise to the TCR beta libraries. TRBV1-TRBV30 forward and Cbeta reverse primers drove the first two roughly 11-cycle rounds. Via MiXCR, TCRdb re-called the multiplex PCR reads, giving one row per CDR3 protein. The data show fewer than 250,000 distinct CDR3 sequences, 85% seen once. The sequenced sample consisted of tumor tissue from primary liver carcinoma. The source of these receptors is a man between 40 and 49 years old with primary liver carcinoma and hepatitis B virus infection.

This clonotype was detected ten times or more. The chain couples TRBV5-1 to TRBJ2-4, with TRBD1 matching over 7 bases. Germline V gene sequence: CDR1 SGHRS, CDR2 YFSETQ. This CDR3 spans 15 amino acids. Trimming removed 4 bases from V and 0 bases from J; junction bases left unmatched: 4. CDR3 DNA sequence: TGCGCCAGCAGCGCGACAGGGATAGCCAAAAACATTCAGTACTTC. It is translated as CASSATGIAKNIQYF.

This clonotype appeared a few times. This rearrangement joins TRBV2 to TRBJ1-3; 7 nucleotides match TRBD1. Germline V gene lookup returns CDR1 SNHLY and CDR2 FYNNEI. The CDR3 runs 15 residues. V was pared by 6 bases and J by 0 bases, with 5 bases of the junction left unmatched. CDR3 DNA: TGTGCCAGCAGCCAGACAGGGAGCTCTGGAAACACCATATATTTT. This sequence encodes CASSQTGSSGNTIYF. Full variable domain (rest looked up from reference TRBV2 and TRBJ1-3): EPEVTQTPSHQVTQMGQEVILRCVPISNHLYFYWYRQILGQKVEFLVSFYNNEISEKSEIFDDQFSVERPDGSNFTLKIRSTKLEDSAMYFCASSQTGSSGNTIYFGEGSWLTVV.

A note on this clonotype: At one of its ends the junction is not consistent with the germline gene, which may arise from a read error. The J gene is TRBJ2-2, the V gene TRBV9, with D perhaps TRBD2 (5 bases). CDR1 is SGDLS and CDR2 is YYNGEE in the germline V gene. The length of the CDR3 is 15 residues. CDR3 sequence reads: CASSETGLNTVELFF. CDR3 nucleotide sequence: TGTGCCAGCAGTGAAACCGGACTCAACACCGTGGAGCTGTTTTTT.

About this clonotype itself: A read error may account for a junction end that differs from germline. The DNA for the CDR3 is TGTGCTAGCACCCTGGGATTTACTGGGGCCAACGTCCCGACTTTC. Translating gives CASTLGFTGANVPTF. The rearrangement links TRBV12-3 or TRBV12-4 to TRBJ2-6; TRBD1 is a possible D gene (5 bases). CDR3 length: 15 residues.

The chain combines TRBV11-2 with TRBJ2-5, with D possibly called TRBD1 or TRBD2 (6 bases each). Trimming stripped 3 bases from V and 11 bases from J, with 19 bases between. Germline CDR1 is SGHAT and CDR2 is FQNNGV. This CDR3 is built from 14 residues. This CDR3 reads CASSFIGGQGTQYF. DNA of the CDR3: TGTGCCAGCAGCTTCATCGGGGGACAAGGGACTCAGTACTTC.

About this clonotype itself: A junction end diverges from the germline sequence, so it may reflect a read error. The rearrangement uses TRBV6-2 or TRBV6-3 and TRBJ2-1, with no clear D. Per germline, CDR1 MNHEY and CDR2 SVGEGT. This CDR3 has 13 residues. The CDR3 reads CAGSITPVGEQFF. The CDR3 DNA is TGTGCCGGCAGTATCACCCCAGTAGGTGAGCAGTTCTTC.

As to this clonotype: An end of the junction does not agree with germline; a read error may underlie this. The J gene is TRBJ2-3, the V gene TRBV11-3; perhaps TRBD1 as D (6 bases). Per the germline V gene, CDR1 is SGHNT and CDR2 is YENEEA. CDR3 length equals 15 residues. The CDR3 protein is CASSFSWRRTDTLHF. The CDR3 nucleotides are TGTGCCAGCAGCTTTAGCTGGAGGCGGACAGATACGCTGCATTTT.

The chain is built from TRBV6-5 and TRBJ2-6; 7 positions match TRBD1. CDR1 and CDR2 (germline): MNHEY, SVGAGI. This CDR3 is 15 amino acids long. The CDR3: CVRRYRGSGANVLTF. In DNA, the CDR3 is TGTGTCAGGAGATACAGGGGCTCTGGGGCCAACGTCCTGACTTTC.

A remark on this clonotype: Sequence at one end of the junction differs from germline and may be a read error. The chain employs TRBV6-1 and TRBJ1-2; no clear D gene. In germline, CDR1 is MNHNS, CDR2 SASEGT. This CDR3 spans 12 amino acids. The CDR3 bases are TGTGGCAGCAGTGCCCCCCTATATGGCTATACATTC. Translating it yields CGSSAPLYGYTF.

This chain uses TRBV14 with TRBJ2-7; D not resolved. From germline, CDR1 is SGHDN and CDR2 FVKESK. The length of the CDR3 is 13 residues. CDR3 loop: CARSQDLGYEQYF. CDR3 in DNA: TGTGCTCGCAGTCAAGATCTCGGCTACGAGCAGTACTTC.

Comment on this clonotype: Because the CDR3 is missing its conserved closing phenylalanine or tryptophan, this is likely a read error. This chain joins TRBV5-6 and TRBJ2-5, with 8 bases aligning to TRBD2. The CDR3 has 15 amino acids. The ends lost 0 bases at V and 7 bases at J; junction bases unmatched: 8. Germline CDR1 SGHDT, CDR2 YYEEEE. The CDR3, as DNA: TGTGCCAGCAGCTTGGACGCGGGAGGAGGAGCGACCCAGTACATC. Amino acids: CASSLDAGGGATQYI.

Worth noting for this clonotype: This may come from a read error, since a much larger clone is one base off. The chain has TRBV18 and TRBJ2-7, with TRBD2 matching over 9 bases. The germline V gene has CDR1 KGHSH and CDR2 LQKENI. This CDR3 region has 13 residues. The CDR3 coding sequence is TGTGCCACCTCACCTTTAGCGGGAGAAGAGCAGTACTTC. This gives the protein CATSPLAGEEQYF.

For this clonotype: Possible read error: a much larger clone is one base away. V is TRBV5-1 and J is TRBJ2-3, with D maybe TRBD2 (5 bases). CDR1 and CDR2 (germline): SGHRS, YFSETQ. CDR3 length equals 15 residues. The CDR3 DNA sequence: TGCGCCAGCAGGTTGGCCCGGGATGGACCAGATACGCAGTATTTT. As protein: CASRLARDGPDTQYF. The full variable domain, with the rest looked up from reference TRBV5-1 and TRBJ2-3, is KAGVTQTPRYLIKTRGQQVTLSCSPISGHRSVSWYQQTPGQGLQFLFEYFSETQRNKGNFPGRFSGRQFSNSRSEMNVSTLELGDSALYLCASRLARDGPDTQYFGPGTRLTVL.

This clonotype is a singleton in its sample. No conserved phenylalanine or tryptophan is present at the end of the CDR3, so a read error is the likely explanation. The V gene is TRBV11-1, the J gene TRBJ2-4; 7 nucleotides align to TRBD2. The V gene's germline CDR1 is SGHAT and CDR2 FQDESV (reference sequence). The CDR3 is made up of 17 amino acids. The chain's CDR3 is CSSSFPGTTGTKNIQYL. The CDR3 region has the DNA TGTTCCAGTAGCTTTCCCGGGACTACCGGGACCAAAAACATTCAGTACTTA.

About this clonotype itself: One junction end does not reproduce the germline sequence, and a read error may be involved. V and J are TRBV5-4 and TRBJ2-1, with TRBD2 as a possible D gene (7 bases). CDR1 SGHNT and CDR2 YYREEE come from the germline V gene (reference sequence). CDR3 length: 13 amino acids. The CDR3 region is CAISRRGGVEQFF. In nucleotides, the CDR3 is TGTGCCATCAGCCGAAGGGGGGGAGTCGAACAGTTCTTC.

This clonotype is a singleton in its sample. At one boundary the junction diverges from the germline segment, which might be a read error. The chain uses TRBV4-1 and TRBJ1-5, with D possibly TRBD1 on 6 matching bases. Germline V gene data show CDR1 as MGHRA and CDR2 as YSYEKL. The CDR3 is 13 amino acids. The CDR3 DNA is TGCTCCAGCACCCGAGGACAGAATCAGCCCCAGCATTTT. Translation gives CSSTRGQNQPQHF.

The count of this clonotype is one. Relative to the germline gene, one junction end is altered; a read error may explain this. The rearrangement links TRBV24-1 to TRBJ2-1; D is perhaps TRBD2 (5 bases). Germline CDR1 is KGHDR and CDR2 is SFDVKD. CDR3 length: 16 amino acids. The CDR3 sequence is CVTSDLEGHKNNDQFF. The CDR3 nucleotides are TGTGTCACCAGTGATCTTGAGGGCCACAAGAACAATGACCAGTTCTTC.

With regard to this clonotype: A junction boundary mismatches the germline segment, possibly from a read error. The chain has TRBV11-1 and TRBJ2-4, with 10 bases matching TRBD2. Germline values: CDR1 SGHAT, CDR2 FQDESV (reference sequence). This CDR3 comprises 17 residues. The CDR3 region is CDSTFLGTSGTKNIQYF. As DNA, the CDR3 is TGTGACAGCACCTTTCTCGGAACTAGCGGGACCAAAAACATTCAGTACTTC.

A word on this clonotype: Germline and junction disagree at one end, which may indicate a read error. This chain links TRBV11-1 with TRBJ2-1; either TRBD1 or TRBD2 may fit D (5 bases each). The germline V gene has CDR1 SGHAT and CDR2 FQDESV (reference sequence). The CDR3 is made up of 15 amino acids. In nucleotides, the CDR3 is TGTGCCAACTGCTTCCAGGGACCGCTGGACGATGAGCAGCTCTTC. Translated, it gives CANCFQGPLDDEQLF.

The chain couples TRBV6-5 to TRBJ2-1, with 8 bases identical to TRBD2. Per the germline V gene, CDR1 is MNHEY and CDR2 is SVGAGI. The CDR3 spans 11 residues. Trimming at V came to 8 bases and at J to 9 bases, leaving 3 bases not matched to a gene. The CDR3 region has the DNA TGTGCCAGCGTGAGCGGGAGTGAGCAGTTCTTC. It specifies CASVSGSEQFF.

In the case of this clonotype: This is likely a read error, given that the CDR3 carries no conserved phenylalanine or tryptophan at its end. The CDR3 region is CASNSSGTHNEQFL. CDR3 sequence (DNA): TGTGCCAGCAACTCCTCTGGGACCCACAATGAGCAGTTCTTA. V gene TRBV5-4 combines with J gene TRBJ2-1, with D perhaps assigned TRBD1 or TRBD2 (5 bases each). Germline CDR1 and CDR2: SGHNT and YYREEE (reference sequence). This CDR3 spans 14 amino acids. Deletions cut 6 bases from V and 5 bases from J, with 15 bases between.

As to this clonotype: In this CDR3 the conserved last residue, phenylalanine or tryptophan, is missing, so a read error is likely. The rearrangement joins TRBV29-1 to TRBJ2-5; possibly TRBD1 for D (6 bases). Germline V gene data show CDR1 as SQVTM and CDR2 as ANQGSEA. With 8 bases removed from V and 2 bases from J, the gap between germline ends came to 15 bases. This CDR3 has 13 amino acids. The CDR3 DNA is TGCAGCCCTACGTGGGACACGCAAGAGACCCAGTACTTA. This gives the protein CSPTWDTQETQYL.

This chain links TRBV4-3 with TRBJ2-1, with unresolved D. V dropped 1 base and J dropped 10 bases, with 14 bases sitting between them. Germline V gene sequence: CDR1 LGHNA, CDR2 YSLEER. This CDR3 spans 14 amino acids. CDR3 sequence reads: CASSQGTNFNEQFF. The CDR3 nucleotides are TGCGCCAGCAGCCAAGGCACCAATTTCAACGAGCAGTTCTTC.

Here the CDR3 reads CASEKGGARELFF. CDR3 in DNA: TGTGCCAGCGAGAAAGGGGGGGCCCGGGAGCTGTTTTTT. This chain connects TRBV28 to TRBJ2-2, with TRBD2 as a possible D gene (7 bases). There are 13 residues in the CDR3. Deletions cut 8 bases from V and 9 bases from J, with 16 bases between. Per the germline V gene, CDR1 is MDHEN and CDR2 is SYDVKM.

In the case of this clonotype: Compared with germline, one end of the junction differs, possibly owing to a read error. This chain joins TRBV12-3 or TRBV12-4 and TRBJ2-1; maybe TRBD1 (6 bases). The CDR3 runs 14 residues. The CDR3 spells CASSPQGRRNEQIF. CDR3 coding DNA: TGTGCTAGCAGTCCCCAGGGGCGGCGGAATGAGCAGATCTTC.

On this clonotype itself: As the CDR3 is not closed by the conserved phenylalanine or tryptophan, this likely results from a read error. The chain links TRBV4-1 to TRBJ2-3, with 15 positions matching TRBD2. The CDR3 extends over 18 amino acids. Germline CDR1 is MGHRA and CDR2 is YSYEKL. The CDR3 DNA follows: TGCGCCAGCAGCCAAGGGGTGGGACTAGCGGGAGGACCAGATACACAGTATCTT. This codes for CASSQGVGLAGGPDTQYL.

Note on this clonotype: This is likely a read error, given that the CDR3 carries no conserved phenylalanine or tryptophan at its end. No DNA is shown, since the ends of the CDR3 on it are uncertain; the CDR3 is the one TCRdb lists. The chain uses TRBV11-2 and TRBJ2-7; the DNA was not used to check the table's D call, TRBD1. The length of the CDR3 is 15 amino acids, counting both ends. Germline V gives CDR1 SGHAT, CDR2 FQNNGV. CDR3 protein: CASSLRWTGEKEQNY.